A selection of T cell receptor beta chains follows, all from one sample in a study of Graves' ophthalmopathy and Graves' hyperthyroidism. MiXCR, run by TCRdb on the multiplex PCR reads, gives a single entry per CDR3 protein. The data show about 160,000 distinct CDR3 sequences, about 40% seen once. Specimen: peripheral blood. All receptors come from a woman aged 35 to 49 with Graves' ophthalmopathy. The CDR3 runs from the conserved cysteine through the conserved F or W. Each record gives: D gene, V gene, J gene, clone size, CDR3 DNA, CDR3 protein. The D gene is left open where the match is weak. Only some rows state a clone size, as once, few, many or a class for expanded clones.

-,TRBV11-1,TRBJ2-5,many,TGTGCCAGCAGCTTACCGGACGGAGGCCCCCAAGAGACCCAGTACTTC,CASSLPDGGPQETQYF
-,TRBV12-3/TRBV12-4,TRBJ2-2,many,TGTGCCAGCAGTCAACAGGGTCCGAACACCGGGGAGCTGTTTTTT,CASSQQGPNTGELFF
-,TRBV30,TRBJ2-7,many,TGTGCCTGGAAACCAGGGTTCTACGAGCAGTACTTC,CAWKPGFYEQYF
-,TRBV20-1,TRBJ2-7,-,TGCAGTGCTAGAGACAGGGAGACGCGCTACGAGCAGTACTTC,CSARDRETRYEQYF
-,TRBV6-1,TRBJ1-2,-,TGTGCCAGCAAGAATAGGGGTTATTCTTTCTATGGCTACACCTTC,CASKNRGYSFYGYTF
-,TRBV6-2/TRBV6-3,TRBJ2-7,-,TGTGCCAGCGCCCTGACTTCGGGTACCGGCCGGGGGTACGAGCAGTACTTC,CASALTSGTGRGYEQYF
-,TRBV24-1,TRBJ2-5,many,TGTGCCACCAGTACGCCCGGGGGACAGGAGACCCAGTACTTC,CATSTPGGQETQYF
TRBD1,TRBV6-2/TRBV6-3,TRBJ1-2,many,TGTGCCAGCACGGACAGGGTGGATGGCTACACCTTC,CASTDRVDGYTF
-,TRBV29-1,TRBJ1-2,many,TGCAGCGAGGTGGGGGGAGGAGATGGCTACACCTTC,CSEVGGGDGYTF
-,TRBV2,TRBJ1-1,many,TGTGCCACGTCCATGAACACTGAAGCTTTCTTT,CATSMNTEAFF
-,TRBV7-8,TRBJ2-2,-,TGTGCCAGCAGCTCCGGGAACACCGGGGAGCTGTTTTTT,CASSSGNTGELFF
TRBD1,TRBV6-1,TRBJ2-7,-,TGTGCCAGCAGTAAAGGACAGGGTGGTTGGCAGTACTTC,CASSKGQGGWQYF
-,TRBV19,TRBJ1-2,many,TGTGCCAGTAGTATGGGGGACTATGGCTACACCTTC,CASSMGDYGYTF
-,TRBV12-3/TRBV12-4,TRBJ2-5,few,TGTGCCAGCAGTTTGGGTAGATTCCAAGAGACCCAGTACTTC,CASSLGRFQETQYF
TRBD1,TRBV20-1,TRBJ1-2,-,TGCAGTGCTAGAGATGGGACTGGACAGGGTCTCGCGGTCCACTATGGCTACACCTTC,CSARDGTGQGLAVHYGYTF
-,TRBV4-2,TRBJ1-1,-,TGTGCCAGCAGCCAAGGGTCCTCTGAAGCTTTCTTT,CASSQGSSEAFF
-,TRBV27,TRBJ2-2,-,TGTGCCAGCAGTTGGACAGAATCAAAGGGGGGGGAGCTGTTTTTT,CASSWTESKGGELFF
TRBD1,TRBV28,TRBJ2-2,many,TGTGCCAGCTGGACAGGTTTGGGGGAGCTGTTTTTT,CASWTGLGELFF
-,TRBV19,TRBJ1-1,many,TGTGCCAGTAATAACCAGGGTAGAGCTGAAGCTTTCTTT,CASNNQGRAEAFF
TRBD2,TRBV5-1,TRBJ2-7,-,TGCGCCAGCAGCCAGGGACTAGCGGGAGTGGGACTACAGTACTTC,CASSQGLAGVGLQYF
TRBD1,TRBV7-2,TRBJ2-5,many,TGTGCCAGCAGCTTAGAGACAGGGTGGGGGGAGACCCAGTACTTC,CASSLETGWGETQYF
TRBD2,TRBV6-2/TRBV6-3,TRBJ2-7,many,TGTGCCAGCAGGGGAGGGCAGGGATACTACGAGCAGTACTTC,CASRGGQGYYEQYF
-,TRBV10-3,TRBJ1-6,many,TGTGCCATCAGTGAGGCGCGAGGGGGGGGATTTTCACCCCTCCACTTT,CAISEARGGGFSPLHF
-,TRBV19,TRBJ1-2,many,TGTGCCAGTAGTATAAGGCAGGGGAGGAACTATGGCTACACCTTC,CASSIRQGRNYGYTF